A selection of T cell receptor beta chains follows, all from one sample in a study of identical twins. TCRdb processed the 5' RACE reads anew with MiXCR; each CDR3 protein has one entry. The repertoire holds about 240,000 distinct CDR3 sequences, with about 10% as singletons. Source material: memory T cells sorted from blood. The receptor set was obtained from a man aged 50-60 years in good health. Each CDR3 is given with its conserved first and last residue. A D gene is named only where the DNA matches it firmly. Where a row states a size, it is once, few, many or the class of an expanded clone; other rows omit it.

d_call	v_call	clone_size	j_call	cdr3_aa	cdr3_nt
.	TRBV5-5	many	TRBJ1-1	CASNSAGNTEAFF	TGTGCCAGCAACTCCGCAGGGAACACTGAAGCTTTCTTT
.	TRBV7-2	many	TRBJ2-3	CASSGADTQYF	TGTGCCAGCTCAGGGGCAGATACGCAGTATTTT
TRBD1	TRBV30	.	TRBJ1-4	CAWSTGTANEKLFF	TGTGCCTGGAGTACCGGGACAGCTAATGAAAAACTGTTTTTT
TRBD2	TRBV12-3/TRBV12-4	many	TRBJ2-1	CASSLGLAGANEQFF	TGTGCCAGCAGTTTAGGGCTAGCGGGGGCGAATGAGCAGTTCTTC
.	TRBV25-1	.	TRBJ1-1	CASSDSNTVEAFF	TGTGCCAGCAGTGATAGTAATACGGTTGAAGCTTTCTTT
.	TRBV7-2	.	TRBJ2-3	CASSDSLGTDTQYF	TGTGCCAGCAGCGACAGCCTCGGCACAGATACGCAGTATTTT
.	TRBV5-6	few	TRBJ1-2	CASRSRAKVFYGYTF	TGTGCCAGCCGGTCCAGGGCCAAGGTTTTCTATGGCTACACCTTC
TRBD1	TRBV7-2	.	TRBJ2-5	CASSLGPTGGSQTQYF	TGTGCCAGCAGCTTAGGTCCGACAGGGGGTTCGCAGACCCAGTACTTC
TRBD2	TRBV19	many	TRBJ2-1	CASSQRGKPFNEQFF	TGTGCCAGTAGTCAGCGGGGTAAGCCTTTCAATGAGCAGTTCTTC
.	TRBV4-2	many	TRBJ2-7	CASSQDFDGPPRRRYF	TGTGCCAGCAGCCAAGATTTTGATGGACCTCCACGAAGAAGGTACTTC